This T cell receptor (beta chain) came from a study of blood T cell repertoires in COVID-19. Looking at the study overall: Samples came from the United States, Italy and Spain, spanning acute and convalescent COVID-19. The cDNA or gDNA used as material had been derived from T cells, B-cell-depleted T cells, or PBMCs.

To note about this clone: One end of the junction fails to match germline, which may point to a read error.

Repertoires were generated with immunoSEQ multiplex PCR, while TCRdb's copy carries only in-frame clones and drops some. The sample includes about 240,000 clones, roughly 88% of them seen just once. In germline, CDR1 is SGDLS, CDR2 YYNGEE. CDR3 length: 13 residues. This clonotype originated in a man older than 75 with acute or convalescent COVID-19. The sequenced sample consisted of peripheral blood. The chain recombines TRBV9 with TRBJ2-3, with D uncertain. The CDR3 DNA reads TGTGCCAGCAACGTAGCCATTCCAGATACGCAGTATTTT. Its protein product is CASNVAIPDTQYF.